The text below deals with one T cell receptor beta chain. The PCR employed 60 Vbeta primers together with 13 Jbeta primers. Assay used: immunoSEQ multiplex PCR; TCRdb lists only in-frame clones, some missing. The sample lists some 170,000 clones; under 85% were seen once. This sample was taken from a study of cytomegalovirus exposure and HLA in healthy donors. Germline V CDR1 and CDR2: MNHNY, SVGAGI (reference sequence). Trimming took off 2 bases at V and 7 bases at J, with 20 bases between the two ends. The CDR3 covers 16 residues. The TCR sequence derives from a man aged 45 to 65 in good health and CMV-seropositive. Sequencing used PBMCs. V gene TRBV6-6 combines with J gene TRBJ1-1, with D possibly matching TRBD1 (6 bases). CDR3 sequence reads: CASSYRGGVEVSEAFF. The CDR3, as DNA: TGTGCCAGCAGTTACCGTGGGGGCGTGGAGGTGAGTGAAGCTTTCTTT.